This TCR beta chain was observed in a study of cytomegalovirus exposure and HLA in healthy donors. Study-wide context: A prior analysis found 117 million unique TCR beta sequences from 150 million to 200 million T cells.

PCR was performed using 60 Vbeta and 13 Jbeta primers. TCRdb's copy holds only in-frame clones and misses some; the assay was immunoSEQ multiplex PCR. This repertoire includes about 160,000 clones. Study findings and constraints: The authors later linked a missense DCLRE1C variant to TCR beta V- and J-gene trimming. The availability of immune exposure information extended only to CMV serostatus.

The CDR3 consists of 15 residues. CDR1 is ENHRY, CDR2 SYGVKD, per germline. Unmatched junction bases numbered 8, after V lost 4 bases and J lost 5 bases. A remark on this clone: Its antigen is unidentified.

The source is a man aged 25-45 years in good health and CMV-seronegative. This chain links TRBV10-3 with TRBJ2-1; 7 nucleotides match TRBD2. The sequencing input was PBMCs. CDR3: CAISGTSVNNNEQFF. The CDR3 DNA reads as TGTGCCATCAGTGGAACTAGCGTGAACAACAATGAGCAGTTCTTC.